There are a few counts of the clone carrying this T cell receptor beta chain. Its antigen is currently unknown. This sample stems from a study of T cell repertoires in cytomegalovirus infection. Study details: Recently identified HLA-C-restricted and well-studied HLA-B-restricted CMV epitopes were used. Both a matching HLA type and CMV infection were indicated by public TCR beta signatures. The study's findings and limits: The ex vivo response was dominated by HLA-C-restricted CMV-specific TCR beta clonotypes. Cumulative frequency of public TCR beta families picked out carriers of CMV plus the relevant HLA.

TCRdb analysed the reads with MiXCR anew, one entry per CDR3 protein. This table has 310,000 or so distinct CDR3 sequences, just under 25% appearing once. Trimming took 5 bases from V and 10 from J, leaving 17 bases between them. This CDR3 has 14 amino acids. Per germline, CDR1 SGHTA and CDR2 FQGNSA. The chain carries TRBV7-2 and TRBJ2-2, with D possibly being TRBD1 (5 bases). The sample here was cultured PBMCs, taken from culture after CMV antigen stimulation. The source of this sequence is a human donor in good health (CMV status not recorded). Some clones in this sample may be carry-over from other donors' samples. This CDR3 reads CASSPTQASEELFF. CDR3 in DNA: TGTGCCAGCAGCCCAACACAGGCCTCCGAGGAGCTGTTTTTT.